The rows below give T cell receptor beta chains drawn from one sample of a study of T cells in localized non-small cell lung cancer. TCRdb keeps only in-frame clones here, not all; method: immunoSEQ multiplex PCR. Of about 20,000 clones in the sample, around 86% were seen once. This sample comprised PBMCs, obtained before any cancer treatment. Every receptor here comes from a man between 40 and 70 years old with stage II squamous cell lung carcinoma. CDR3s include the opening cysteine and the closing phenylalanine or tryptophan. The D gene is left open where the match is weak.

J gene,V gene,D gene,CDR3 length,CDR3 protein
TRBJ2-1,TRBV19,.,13,CASSKGRGGEQFF
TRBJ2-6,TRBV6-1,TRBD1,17,CASSERTGRTGANVLTF
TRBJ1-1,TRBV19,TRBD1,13,CASRGDRVYEAFF
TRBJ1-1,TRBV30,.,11,CAFALNTEAFF
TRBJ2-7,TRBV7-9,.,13,CASSSLLALEQYF
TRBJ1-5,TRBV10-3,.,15,CAISEGPTVNQPQHF
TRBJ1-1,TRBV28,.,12,CASSLLSTEAFF
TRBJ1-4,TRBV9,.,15,CASSASWTLNEKLFF
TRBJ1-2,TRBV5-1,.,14,CASTEGGTNYGYTF
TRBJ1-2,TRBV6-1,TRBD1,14,CASTRTGGNYGYTF
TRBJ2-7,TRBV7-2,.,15,CASSLGWEATYEQYF
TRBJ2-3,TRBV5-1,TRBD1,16,CASSSGQGEFSDTQYF
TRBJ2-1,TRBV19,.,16,CASSLAATREYNEQFF